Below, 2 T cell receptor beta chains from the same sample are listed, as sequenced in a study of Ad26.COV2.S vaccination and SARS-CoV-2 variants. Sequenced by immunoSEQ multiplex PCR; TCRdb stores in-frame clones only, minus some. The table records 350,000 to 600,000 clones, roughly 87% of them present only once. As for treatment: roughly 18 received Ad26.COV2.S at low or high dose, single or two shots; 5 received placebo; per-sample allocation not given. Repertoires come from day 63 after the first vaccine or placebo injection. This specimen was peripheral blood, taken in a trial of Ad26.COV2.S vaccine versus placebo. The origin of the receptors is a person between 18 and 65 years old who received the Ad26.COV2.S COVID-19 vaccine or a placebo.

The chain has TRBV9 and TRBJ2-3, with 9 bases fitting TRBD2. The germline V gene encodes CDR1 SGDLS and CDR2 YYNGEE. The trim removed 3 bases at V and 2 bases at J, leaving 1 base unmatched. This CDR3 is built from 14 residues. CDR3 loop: CASSASGVTDTQYF. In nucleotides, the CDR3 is TGTGCCAGCAGCGCTAGCGGGGTCACAGATACGCAGTATTTT.

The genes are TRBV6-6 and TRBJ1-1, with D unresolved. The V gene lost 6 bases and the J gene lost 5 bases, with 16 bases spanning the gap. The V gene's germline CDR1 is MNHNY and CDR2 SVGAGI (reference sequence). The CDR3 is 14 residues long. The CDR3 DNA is TGTGCCAGCAGGTCGCAAGGAGTTGGGACTGAAGCTTTCTTT. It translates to CASRSQGVGTEAFF.